Following are 23 T cell receptor beta chains from one sample sequenced in a study of blood T cell repertoires in COVID-19. TCRdb keeps only in-frame clones here, not all; method: immunoSEQ multiplex PCR. The table has 110,000 or so clones, roughly 85% seen once; the top ten hold about 13%. The specimen sequenced was peripheral blood. These receptor sequences come from a human donor in a cohort sampled during active COVID-19.

This clone was seen once. The rearrangement joins TRBV6-2 or TRBV6-3 to TRBJ2-3; 7 bases are shared with TRBD2. J gave up 4 bases and V 2 bases, and 6 bases lay outside the gene matches. The length of the CDR3 is 15 residues. Germline-derived CDR1 and CDR2 are MNHEY and SVGEGT. CDR3 amino acids: CASSYPRTSSDTQYF. CDR3 sequence (DNA): TGTGCCAGCAGTTACCCCAGGACTAGTTCAGATACGCAGTATTTT.

This chain links TRBV6-5 with TRBJ1-1, with 7 bases lining up with TRBD1. Looked up from germline, CDR1 is MNHEY and CDR2 is SVGAGI. Losses at the gene ends were 2 bases for V and 4 bases for J; bases not matched to a gene: 4. The CDR3 is 14 amino acids. DNA of the CDR3: TGTGCCAGCAGTTACAGGGGGCGTCGCACTGAAGCTTTCTTT. The encoded protein is CASSYRGRRTEAFF.

V gene TRBV28 combines with J gene TRBJ2-3; D is possibly TRBD2 (5 bases). Germline values: CDR1 MDHEN, CDR2 SYDVKM. This CDR3 is built from 14 residues. V lost 5 bases and J 1 base, leaving 10 bases between the germline ends. The CDR3 DNA follows: TGTGCCAGCAGTGACCGGACTGGCACAGATACGCAGTATTTT. Protein product: CASSDRTGTDTQYF.

The chain joins TRBV11-2 to TRBJ2-1; the D is unclear. CDR3 size: 14 residues. With 3 bases removed from V and 3 bases from J, the gap between germline ends came to 9 bases. Germline V lookup: CDR1 SGHAT, CDR2 FQNNGV. This chain's CDR3 is CASSFRVNYNEQFF. In nucleotides, the CDR3 is TGTGCCAGCAGCTTTAGAGTGAACTACAATGAGCAGTTCTTC.

CDR3 nucleotides: TGTGCCAGCAGTAAGGGACAGGGCTACAATGAGCAGTTCTTC. The encoded protein is CASSKGQGYNEQFF. The rearrangement links TRBV6-5 to TRBJ2-1, with 9 bases identical to TRBD1. Losses at the gene ends were 5 bases for V and 3 bases for J; bases not matched to a gene: 2. CDR1 is MNHEY, CDR2 SVGAGI, per germline. This CDR3 region has 14 residues.

This sequence joins TRBV19 and TRBJ1-1, with a weak D call TRBD1 (5 bases). The V gene's germline CDR1 is LNHDA and CDR2 SQIVND (reference sequence). Between the trimmed V and J ends, which lost 6 bases and 2 bases, there was a span of 13 bases. The CDR3 sequence is 14 residues long. In DNA form, the CDR3 reads TGTGCCAGTAGCCCCGTGACAGATAACACTGAAGCTTTCTTT. Protein product: CASSPVTDNTEAFF.

The chain is built from TRBV6-2 or TRBV6-3 and TRBJ2-1, with 9 positions matching TRBD2. Germline CDR1 MNHEY, CDR2 SVGEGT. The J segment lost 7 bases and the V segment lost 5 bases, leaving 9 bases of the junction unmatched. The CDR3 spans 15 residues. The CDR3 spells CASSARAGGLNEQFF. The CDR3 DNA reads as TGTGCCAGCAGTGCCCGAGCGGGGGGCCTTAATGAGCAGTTCTTC.

The chain couples TRBV6-1 to TRBJ1-6; no clear D. The germline CDR1 and CDR2 sequences are MNHNS and SASEGT. The CDR3 length is 13 residues. V was clipped by 0 bases and J by 11 bases, with 8 bases between them. The DNA of the CDR3 is TGTGCCAGCAGTGAAGCGACGGGTACACCCCTCCACTTT. Its translation is CASSEATGTPLHF.

The CDR3 DNA reads as TGCGCCAGCGGGTGGGGTCTCCCGACAACAGGGGAGAATAATTCACCCCTCCACTTT. Translation gives CASGWGLPTTGENNSPLHF. The chain carries TRBV5-1 and TRBJ1-6; TRBD1 aligns across 7 bases. Looked up from germline, CDR1 is SGHRS and CDR2 is YFSETQ. This CDR3 is built from 19 residues. The J segment lost 5 bases and the V segment lost 7 bases, leaving 21 bases of the junction unmatched.

The chain links TRBV5-6 to TRBJ1-5; maybe TRBD1 (5 bases). Germline V gene lookup returns CDR1 SGHDT and CDR2 YYEEEE. The CDR3 totals 13 residues. Trimming pared 1 base from V and 9 bases from J, leaving 11 bases between. The CDR3 region is CASSLWGGLPQHF. CDR3 coding DNA: TGTGCCAGCAGCTTGTGGGGGGGTTTGCCCCAGCATTTT.

V and J are TRBV7-3 and TRBJ2-1; TRBD2 matches at 7 bases. The junction had 4 bases not matched to a gene; V was cut back by 6 bases and J by 5 bases. The CDR3 sequence is 13 residues long. CDR1 SGHTA and CDR2 FQGTGA come from the germline V gene. CDR3 region: CASRRELHNEQFF. The CDR3 DNA reads TGTGCCAGCAGGCGGGAGCTACACAATGAGCAGTTCTTC.

The V and J genes are TRBV5-4 and TRBJ1-1; D gene unclear. V lost 3 bases, J lost 0 bases, and 6 bases lay in between. Germline CDR1 and CDR2: SGHNT and YYREEE (reference sequence). The CDR3 runs 13 residues. The CDR3 DNA sequence: TGTGCCAGCAGCTGGCAAGTGAACACTGAAGCTTTCTTT. Protein product: CASSWQVNTEAFF.

The chain employs TRBV6-6 and TRBJ2-7; weak D call: TRBD1 (5 bases). The CDR3 has 13 amino acids. Per germline, CDR1 MNHNY and CDR2 SVGAGI (reference sequence). Trimming left V 5 bases short and J 3 bases short, with 11 bases between. CDR3 sequence: CASSRPGLYEQYF. CDR3 DNA: TGTGCCAGCAGTCGACCAGGGCTCTACGAGCAGTACTTC.

V gene TRBV5-6 combines with J gene TRBJ1-3; D possibly corresponds to TRBD1 (6 bases). V was shortened by 1 base and J by 0 bases, with 8 bases between the two germline ends. Germline loops: CDR1 SGHDT, CDR2 YYEEEE. This CDR3 has 15 amino acids. For the CDR3, the DNA is TGTGCCAGCAGCTTGACAGGGAGCTCTGGAAACACCATATATTTT. This translates into CASSLTGSSGNTIYF.

Of note for this clone: In the same sample, other DNA sequences code for this CDR3. J is TRBJ2-1 and V is TRBV6-5, with 8 bases fitting TRBD1. Germline V gives CDR1 MNHEY, CDR2 SVGAGI. This CDR3 is built from 14 residues. V trimming: 2 bases; J trimming: 6 bases; junction bases outside the gene matches: 3. The CDR3 DNA sequence: TGTGCCAGCAGTTACCGGACAGGGTCCAATGAGCAGTTCTTC. The encoded protein is CASSYRTGSNEQFF.

The chain has TRBV3-1 (or the pseudogene TRBV3-2) and TRBJ2-1; 10 bases map to TRBD2. The V gene's germline CDR1 is LGHDT and CDR2 YNNKEL (reference sequence). The trim removed 2 bases at V and 6 bases at J, leaving 1 base unmatched. The CDR3 totals 14 residues. The CDR3 nucleotides read TGTGCCAGCAGCCAACAGCGGGGGGGCAATGAGCAGTTCTTC. Encoded protein: CASSQQRGGNEQFF.

The chain recombines TRBV11-2 with TRBJ1-6; 9 positions agree with TRBD1. The J segment lost 10 bases and the V segment lost 5 bases, leaving 9 bases of the junction unmatched. CDR1 is SGHAT and CDR2 is FQNNGV in the germline V gene. CDR3 length: 15 residues. CDR3 nucleotide sequence: TGTGCCAGCAGCGTAGGGGACAGGGTGGACTCACCCCTCCACTTT. Protein: CASSVGDRVDSPLHF.

The chain employs TRBV4-1 and TRBJ1-5; 8 nucleotides align to TRBD1. V gave up 5 bases and J gave up 0 bases; unmatched junction bases: 3. CDR3 length: 15 residues. Germline lookup yields CDR1 MGHRA and CDR2 YSYEKL. CDR3 sequence: CASSMTGDSNQPQHF. Written as DNA, the CDR3 is TGCGCCAGCAGCATGACAGGGGATAGCAATCAGCCCCAGCATTTT.

This chain links TRBV10-3 with TRBJ2-7, with a possible D match to TRBD1 (5 bases). The V and J ends lost 0 bases and 2 bases respectively, with 11 bases between them. Looked up from germline, CDR1 is ENHRY and CDR2 is SYGVKD. CDR3 length equals 15 residues. CDR3 sequence reads: CAISESIWGTYEQYF. DNA for the CDR3: TGTGCCATCAGTGAGTCGATCTGGGGCACCTACGAGCAGTACTTC.

There are a few counts of this clone. The V and J genes are TRBV4-3 and TRBJ1-2; D perhaps matches TRBD1 (6 bases). This CDR3 has 15 amino acids. V lost 0 bases to trimming and J lost 6 bases, with 14 bases between them. Germline values: CDR1 LGHNA, CDR2 YSLEER. CDR3 nucleotides: TGCGCCAGCAGCCAAGATCGGGGGGCAGGGAATGGCTACACCTTC. This translates into CASSQDRGAGNGYTF.

V is TRBV21-1 and J is TRBJ1-4; the DNA was not compared with TRBD1, the D call given in the table. TRBV21-1 is a known pseudogene. This CDR3 has 18 residues. Here the CDR3 reads CASSKEDREILTNEKLFF. Written as DNA, the CDR3 is TGTGCCAGCAGCAAAGAGGACAGGGAGATTCTGACTAATGAAAAACTGTTTTTT.

V usage is TRBV25-1 and J usage is TRBJ1-1; D remains ambiguous. V shed 7 bases and J shed 1 base, with 10 bases lying between them. The CDR3 spans 13 residues. Germline values: CDR1 MGHDK, CDR2 SYGVNS. The CDR3 DNA sequence: TGTGCCAGCACGGGTAACGGGAACACTGAAGCTTTCTTT. Its protein product is CASTGNGNTEAFF.

The chain has TRBV12-5 and TRBJ1-2; possibly TRBD1 for D (6 bases). Trimming cost V 0 bases and J 1 base, with 18 bases left between them. The CDR3 totals 18 residues. In germline, CDR1 is LGHNT, CDR2 FRNRAP. CDR3 sequence: CASGLVLQGQGINYGYTF. The CDR3 region has the DNA TGTGCTAGTGGTTTGGTTCTTCAAGGGCAGGGGATTAACTATGGCTACACCTTC.